The clone carrying this TCR beta chain was observed a few times. What it binds is not known. The source of the sample is a study of post-analysis software for immune sequencing data. For the study at large: The study covered relapsing-remitting, secondary progressive and progressive-relapsing courses of multiple sclerosis. The study's findings and limits: Patients with multiple sclerosis recorded significantly lower normalized Chao1 diversity than controls, the study found. TRBV5-6, TRBV5-1 and TRBV20-1 belonged to a set of roughly 5 TRBV segments that were more frequent in patients than controls.

There are 14 residues in the CDR3. Trimming shortened V by 5 bases and J by 1 base, and 11 bases separated the two germline ends. Looked up from germline, CDR1 is SEHNR and CDR2 is FQNEAQ (reference sequence). Unique molecular identifiers featured in each of the TCR beta cDNA libraries. A population of roughly 1 to 11 million T cells gave rise to about half a million cDNA molecules. TCRdb processed the PCR reads anew with MiXCR; each CDR3 protein has one entry. The data hold almost 700,000 distinct CDR3 sequences, with 55% to 60% observed a single time. The source is a girl aged 2-15 years with multiple sclerosis. The sample consisted of blood. The rearrangement links TRBV7-9 to TRBJ2-5, with TRBD2 as a possible D gene (5 bases). Here the CDR3 DNA reads TGTGCCAGCAGCGAAGAGCGGTCCCAAGAGACCCAGTACTTC. Amino acid sequence: CASSEERSQETQYF.